These 12 T cell receptor beta chains were sequenced from one sample in a study of blood T cell repertoires in COVID-19. Assay: immunoSEQ multiplex PCR; the TCRdb copy retains only in-frame clones and omits some. The sample has roughly 300,000 clones, around 87% seen once. Sample: peripheral blood. The source of these receptors is a woman aged 45-65 years who had recovered from COVID-19.

The chain links TRBV5-1 to TRBJ2-7; D not certain. Germline V gene lookup returns CDR1 SGHRS and CDR2 YFSETQ. The CDR3 contains 13 residues. Trimming removed 4 bases at V and 5 bases at J, with 13 bases between. This chain's CDR3 is CASSPGSRDEQYF. The CDR3 nucleotides are TGCGCCAGCAGCCCTGGTAGTCGAGACGAGCAGTACTTC.

The chain has TRBV18 and TRBJ1-2; TRBD1 matches at 9 bases. V was clipped by 2 bases and J by 3 bases; unmatched bases: 10. The length of the CDR3 is 17 residues. The germline V gene encodes CDR1 KGHSH and CDR2 LQKENI. The CDR3 spells CASSPTGQGSAYYGYTF. The CDR3 bases are TGTGCCAGCTCACCAACCGGACAGGGGTCGGCTTACTATGGCTACACCTTC.

The V and J genes are TRBV5-1 and TRBJ2-7; the match to TRBD2 covers 8 bases. V gave up 4 bases and J gave up 4 bases; unmatched junction bases: 7. There are 14 residues in the CDR3. Per the germline V gene, CDR1 is SGHRS and CDR2 is YFSETQ. CDR3: CASSPSSSGYEQYF. The CDR3 coding sequence is TGCGCCAGCAGCCCAAGCTCTAGCGGGTACGAGCAGTACTTC.

The chain employs TRBV19 and TRBJ1-4; D remains unclear. CDR3 length equals 16 residues. V was pared by 5 bases and J by 1 base, with 14 bases between. Germline CDR1 reads LNHDA; CDR2 reads SQIVND (reference sequence). Written as DNA, the CDR3 is TGTGCCAGTAGTGCCAGGACGGGAAGAACTAATGAAAAACTGTTTTTT. Its protein product is CASSARTGRTNEKLFF.

The rearrangement links TRBV2 to TRBJ2-1, with 7 bases lining up with TRBD2. The ends lost 5 bases at V and 10 bases at J; junction bases unmatched: 8. CDR1 and CDR2 (germline): SNHLY, FYNNEI. The CDR3 has 13 residues. The CDR3 DNA reads as TGTGCCAGCAGTCGGCGGGGGATTGAGGAGCAGTTCTTC. Its protein product is CASSRRGIEEQFF.

Regarding this clone: The limits of the CDR3 on the DNA are not certain, so only TCRdb's listed CDR3 is given. The chain links TRBV12-3 or TRBV12-4 to TRBJ1-1; the table names TRBD1, a call not compared with the DNA. The CDR3 region is 11 residues in length, termini included. CDR3 loop: CASSFGQGTFF.

The V and J genes are TRBV24-1 and TRBJ2-2; weak D call: TRBD1 (6 bases). Germline V gives CDR1 KGHDR, CDR2 SFDVKD. The CDR3 runs to 15 residues. V lost 8 bases, J lost 1 base, and 13 bases lay in between. CDR3 nucleotides: TGTGCCACCATGCACGCACAGGGGAACACCGGGGAGCTGTTTTTT. It encodes CATMHAQGNTGELFF.

The rearrangement uses TRBV23-1 and TRBJ1-1, with TRBD1 matching 7 bases. TRBV23-1 is an open reading frame, and its role is uncertain. The CDR3 has 19 residues. Trimming at V came to 0 bases and at J to 2 bases, leaving 15 bases not matched to a gene. The CDR3 region is CASSQSWPPLRDRNTEAFF. The DNA of the CDR3 is TGCGCCAGCAGTCAATCCTGGCCCCCCCTCAGGGACAGAAACACTGAAGCTTTCTTT.

This clone was seen more than once but under ten times. This sample also contains other DNA sequences that code for the same CDR3. CDR3 region: CASSLSRYEQYF. DNA of the CDR3: TGTGCCAGCAGTTTATCCCGCTACGAGCAGTACTTC. The V call is TRBV28, the J call TRBJ2-7; no clear D. Trimming shortened V by 1 base and J by 3 bases, and 4 bases separated the two germline ends. This CDR3 comprises 12 residues. Germline V CDR1 and CDR2: MDHEN, SYDVKM.

This sequence joins TRBV19 and TRBJ1-3; D uncertain. Between the trimmed V and J ends, which lost 6 bases and 3 bases, there was a span of 9 bases. This CDR3 has 13 amino acids. Germline V gives CDR1 LNHDA, CDR2 SQIVND (reference sequence). As DNA, the CDR3 is TGTGCCAGTAGGATGAGGGATGGAAACACCATATATTTT. This translates into CASRMRDGNTIYF.

The chain joins TRBV10-3 to TRBJ2-2, with 8 bases matching TRBD2. CDR3 length: 14 amino acids. The germline CDR1 and CDR2 sequences are ENHRY and SYGVKD. J lost 0 bases, V lost 11 bases, and 5 bases had no gene match. CDR3 in amino acids: CAVKRESNTGELFF. Here the CDR3 DNA reads TGTGCCGTCAAGCGGGAGTCGAACACCGGGGAGCTGTTTTTT.

J is TRBJ2-5 and V is TRBV15, with TRBD1 matching 9 bases. Germline loops: CDR1 LNHNV, CDR2 YYDKDF (reference sequence). This CDR3 is built from 16 residues. Losses at the gene ends were 3 bases for V and 5 bases for J; bases not matched to a gene: 10. The CDR3 sequence is CATSRTGTGIKETQYF. The CDR3, as DNA: TGTGCCACCAGCAGGACCGGGACAGGGATTAAGGAGACCCAGTACTTC. The variable domain in full, with the rest retrieved from reference TRBV15 and TRBJ2-5, is DAMVIQNPRYQVTQFGKPVTLSCSQTLNHNVMYWYQQKSSQAPKLLFHYYDKDFNNEADTPDNFQSRRPNTSFCFLDIRSPGLGDTAMYLCATSRTGTGIKETQYFGPGTRLLVL.